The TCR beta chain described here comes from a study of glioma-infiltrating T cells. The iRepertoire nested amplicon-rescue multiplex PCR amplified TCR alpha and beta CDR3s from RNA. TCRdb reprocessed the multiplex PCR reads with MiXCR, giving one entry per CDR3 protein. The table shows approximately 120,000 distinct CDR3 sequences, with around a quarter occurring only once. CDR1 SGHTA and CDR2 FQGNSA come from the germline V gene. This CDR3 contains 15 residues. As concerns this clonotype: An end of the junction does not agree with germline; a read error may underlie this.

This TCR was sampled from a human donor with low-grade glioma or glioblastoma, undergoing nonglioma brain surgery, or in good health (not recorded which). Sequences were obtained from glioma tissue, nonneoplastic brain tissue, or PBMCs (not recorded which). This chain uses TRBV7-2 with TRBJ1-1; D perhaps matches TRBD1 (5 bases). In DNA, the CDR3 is TGTGCCAGCAGCTTAGATGGGGCCCGGAACACTAAAGCCTTCTTT. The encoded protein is CASSLDGARNTKAFF.